The clone carrying this T cell receptor beta chain was found many times. The time point here: newly diagnosed GD, antithyroid drugs for less than 3 months. Researchers made the TCR library from RNA that was extracted from PBMCs. Staff took around 9.7 milliliters of peripheral blood and put it into EDTA tubes. The sample comes from a study of regulatory T cells in long-lasting Graves disease. V was trimmed by 5 bases and J by 7 bases, leaving 20 bases between them. The CDR3 runs to 15 residues. iRepertoire HTBI primers and Arm-PCR of CDR3 regions built TCR beta libraries. TCRdb passed the multiplex PCR reads through MiXCR, listing each CDR3 protein once. The sample records roughly 560,000 distinct CDR3 sequences, more than 10% being singletons. This sample also belongs to another study, concerning T cells in Graves' hyperthyroidism and ophthalmopathy. From that paper: Blood also showed most of the thyroid clonotypes that were expanded above 0.001.

V gene TRBV12-3 or TRBV12-4 combines with J gene TRBJ1-1; D might be TRBD1 (5 bases). The specimen comprised peripheral blood mononuclear cells (PBMCs), sampled at new diagnosis, from a patient treated with antithyroid drugs. The origin of this receptor is a woman aged 25-40 years with Graves disease. The CDR3 DNA reads TGTGCCAGCAGTCCAGGGAAGGGTCGACAGAATGAAGCTTTCTTT. Protein product: CASSPGKGRQNEAFF.